A single sample gave rise to the 15 T cell receptor beta chains below, sequenced in a study of cytomegalovirus exposure and HLA in healthy donors. Use of 60 Vbeta and 13 Jbeta primers characterized the PCR. Profiling relied on immunoSEQ multiplex PCR, and the TCRdb table lists in-frame clones only, not all of them. The sample holds more than 110,000 clones, approximately 80% seen once. The sequencing input was PBMCs. All receptors come from a woman aged 45-59 years in good health and CMV-seropositive.

V gene TRBV6-6 combines with J gene TRBJ2-5; 9 bases agree with TRBD1. The CDR3 contains 15 residues. The V gene end was trimmed by 5 bases and the J gene end by 1 base; junction bases not matched to a gene: 5. Germline V gives CDR1 MNHNY, CDR2 SVGAGI (reference sequence). The CDR3: CASSPGTGTQETQYF. DNA of the CDR3: TGTGCCAGCAGTCCCGGGACAGGGACCCAAGAGACCCAGTACTTC.

This chain links TRBV5-1 with TRBJ1-2, with a tentative D call TRBD1 (5 bases). The V gene lost 0 bases and the J gene lost 4 bases, with 7 bases spanning the gap. Per the germline V gene, CDR1 is SGHRS and CDR2 is YFSETQ. The CDR3 covers 13 residues. The CDR3 here is CASSLGGPYGYTF. The CDR3 DNA reads TGCGCCAGCAGCTTGGGGGGCCCCTATGGCTACACCTTC.

The rearrangement uses TRBV7-9 and TRBJ1-3; D remains unclear. The CDR3 spans 16 residues. V gave up 5 bases and J gave up 0 bases, with 14 bases separating them. Germline V gene lookup returns CDR1 SEHNR and CDR2 FQNEAQ (reference sequence). CDR3 residues: CASSTPTALSGNTIYF. The CDR3 DNA sequence: TGTGCCAGCAGCACCCCGACTGCACTCTCTGGAAACACCATATATTTT.

J is TRBJ1-6 and V is TRBV11-3; TRBD1 agrees at 9 bases. This CDR3 has 13 amino acids. Germline-derived CDR1 and CDR2 are SGHNT and YENEEA. The junction had 1 base not matched to a gene; V was cut back by 5 bases and J by 8 bases. The CDR3 spells CASSRDRDSPLHF. CDR3 coding DNA: TGTGCCAGCAGCCGGGACAGGGATTCACCCCTCCACTTT.

The genes are TRBV11-2 and TRBJ2-1, with 9 bases fitting TRBD2. In germline, CDR1 is SGHAT, CDR2 FQNNGV. J was trimmed by 4 bases and V by 3 bases; bases with no gene match: 4. The CDR3 is 15 amino acids. This chain's CDR3 is CASSLGAGGYNEQFF. In DNA form, the CDR3 reads TGTGCCAGCAGCTTGGGAGCGGGGGGTTACAATGAGCAGTTCTTC.

The chain joins TRBV7-3 to TRBJ1-2; 9 nucleotides match TRBD1. V dropped 5 bases and J dropped 8; count of bases not matched to a gene: 6. CDR1 SGHTA and CDR2 FQGTGA come from the germline V gene. The CDR3 spans 13 residues. Written as DNA, the CDR3 is TGTGCCAGCAGCCCAGGGACAGGGTCCGGCTACACCTTC. Encoded protein: CASSPGTGSGYTF.

The CDR3 loop reads CASSLFQAKSYGYTF. DNA of the CDR3: TGTGCCAGCAGCTTATTTCAGGCTAAAAGTTATGGCTACACCTTC. The genes are TRBV13 and TRBJ1-2; the D is unclear. This CDR3 spans 15 amino acids. Germline CDR1 is PRHDT and CDR2 is FYEKMQ (reference sequence). Trimming removed 2 bases at V and 5 bases at J, with 15 bases between.

The J gene is TRBJ1-5, the V gene TRBV5-8; unclear D gene. Trimming left V 3 bases short and J 9 bases short, with 13 bases between. The CDR3 is made up of 13 amino acids. Germline-derived CDR1 and CDR2 are SGHTS and YDEGEE. Here the CDR3 DNA reads TGTGCCAGCAGCTCCCGGGAGGGAGGGCCCCAGCATTTT. It translates to CASSSREGGPQHF.

The chain employs TRBV5-1 and TRBJ1-2, with D possibly TRBD1 on 6 matching bases. Trimming removed 3 bases from V and 3 bases from J, with 12 bases in between. From germline, CDR1 is SGHRS and CDR2 YFSETQ. CDR3 length: 14 residues. The CDR3, as DNA: TGCGCCAGCAGCTGGTCAGGGGCGGACTATGGCTACACCTTC. Translating it yields CASSWSGADYGYTF.

The V gene is TRBV7-8, the J gene TRBJ2-7; 9 bases match TRBD1. Germline assignment: CDR1 SGHVS and CDR2 FQNEAQ. Trimming cost V 5 bases and J 5 bases; bases outside gene matches: 7. This CDR3 has 14 amino acids. The CDR3 reads CASSHGTGSNEQYF. CDR3 coding DNA: TGTGCCAGCAGCCACGGGACAGGGAGCAACGAGCAGTACTTC.

The rearrangement joins TRBV9 to TRBJ2-2; tentatively, D is TRBD2 (6 bases). CDR1 SGDLS and CDR2 YYNGEE come from the germline V gene. With 2 bases removed from V and 1 base from J, the gap between germline ends came to 12 bases. The CDR3 length is 16 residues. The CDR3: CASSVSSAQNTGELFF. In DNA form, the CDR3 reads TGTGCCAGCAGCGTCTCTAGCGCCCAGAACACCGGGGAGCTGTTTTTT.

The chain is built from TRBV13 and TRBJ1-1; no reliable D call. Germline V gene data show CDR1 as PRHDT and CDR2 as FYEKMQ (reference sequence). The V and J ends lost 0 bases and 0 bases respectively, with 8 bases between them. This CDR3 has 15 residues. This CDR3 reads CASSLGIGMNTEAFF. The CDR3 DNA reads as TGTGCCAGCAGCTTAGGCATCGGGATGAACACTGAAGCTTTCTTT.

The V and J genes are TRBV5-8 and TRBJ1-5; no clear D. From germline, CDR1 is SGHTS and CDR2 YDEGEE. This CDR3 spans 13 amino acids. V shed 5 bases and J shed 6 bases, with 12 bases lying between them. In DNA form, the CDR3 reads TGTGCCAGCAGTTTTAGGCGAGGTCAGCCCCAGCATTTT. It codes for CASSFRRGQPQHF.

This clone was seen only a few times. This chain connects TRBV7-2 to TRBJ2-7; 8 positions agree with TRBD2. The CDR3 is 16 residues long. From germline, CDR1 is SGHTA and CDR2 FQGNSA. The ends lost 2 bases at V and 4 bases at J; junction bases unmatched: 10. The CDR3 spells CASSLPQASGYYEQYF. CDR3 sequence (DNA): TGTGCCAGCAGCTTACCTCAGGCTAGCGGGTATTACGAGCAGTACTTC. The full variable domain, with the rest looked up from reference TRBV7-2 and TRBJ2-7, is GAGVSQSPSNKVTEKGKDVELRCDPISGHTALYWYRQSLGQGLEFLIYFQGNSAPDKSGLPSDRFSAERTGGSVSTLTIQRTQQEDSAVYLCASSLPQASGYYEQYFGPGTRLTVT.

The chain employs TRBV7-3 and TRBJ1-5, with a weak D call TRBD1 (5 bases). There are 15 residues in the CDR3. V was clipped by 8 bases and J by 0 bases, with 14 bases between them. Germline-derived CDR1 and CDR2 are SGHTA and FQGTGA. Here the CDR3 reads CASGSGTSSNQPQHF. CDR3 in DNA: TGTGCCAGCGGCTCCGGGACTAGTAGCAATCAGCCCCAGCATTTT. The whole variable domain, filled in from reference TRBV7-3 and TRBJ1-5, reads GAGVSQTPSNKVTEKGKYVELRCDPISGHTALYWYRQSLGQGPEFLIYFQGTGAADDSGLPNDRFFAVRPEGSVSTLKIQRTERGDSAVYLCASGSGTSSNQPQHFGDGTRLSIL.